The present T cell receptor (beta chain) was sequenced within a study of OX40 agonist ivuxolimab in advanced cancers. Findings of the study overall: Averaging showed that CD8+ T cells had more expanded clones than CD4+ did.

Trimming cost V 1 base and J 4 bases; bases outside gene matches: 2. This CDR3 contains 15 residues. Germline CDR1 reads LGHNA; CDR2 reads YNFKEQ. This clone appeared a single time. Its matching antigen is unknown. This table comes from immunoSEQ multiplex PCR, and its TCRdb copy is limited to in-frame clones, with some not included. The sample records tens of thousands of clones, 90% to 95% being singletons. Patients were ineligible given autoimmune disease history or systemic immunosuppression. Sequencing used CD4+ or CD8+ T cells sorted from blood, obtained in a trial of the OX40 agonist ivuxolimab. The V gene is TRBV4-2, the J gene TRBJ2-2; 8 nucleotides match TRBD2. The source is an adult with an advanced solid tumor such as melanoma, head and neck, liver or kidney cancer. In DNA, the CDR3 is TGTGCCAGCAGCCAAGTGGCGGGAGGCACCGGGGAGCTGTTTTTT. Translation gives CASSQVAGGTGELFF.